This T cell receptor beta chain was retrieved from a study of T cells after posttransplantation cyclophosphamide. Generated by immunoSEQ multiplex PCR, the TCRdb table keeps only in-frame clones and is missing some. The sample consists of 6,000 to 8,000 clones, more than 75% of them appearing once. Treatment was busulfan-fludarabine conditioning, a marrow graft, and cyclophosphamide on days +3 and +4. This CDR3 comprises 12 residues. Trimming took 4 bases from V and 6 from J, leaving 10 bases between them. CDR1 and CDR2 from the germline V gene are SGHRS and YFSETQ. Turning to this clone: Its antigen is unknown.

General study findings and limits: After PTCy, TRB diversity resembled that of CNI/methotrexate controls. Later post-transplant blood repertoires were often dominated by donor CD8+ memory clones. Skin or GI-infiltrating T cells shared few TRB sequences with blood.

This receptor was identified in a female patient aged 45 to 65 who received an allogeneic stem cell transplant from a related donor, was CMV-positive, and had no GVHD. The graft donor may be the source of some T cells. The specimen was PBMCs, collected after allogeneic stem cell transplant with posttransplant cyclophosphamide. The chain recombines TRBV5-1 with TRBJ1-2; D remains ambiguous. DNA of the CDR3: TGCGCCAGCAGCAGAGAGCAAGATGGCTACACCTTC. Protein product: CASSREQDGYTF. Complete variable domain (other parts from reference TRBV5-1 and TRBJ1-2): KAGVTQTPRYLIKTRGQQVTLSCSPISGHRSVSWYQQTPGQGLQFLFEYFSETQRNKGNFPGRFSGRQFSNSRSEMNVSTLELGDSALYLCASSREQDGYTFGSGTRLTVV.